A single sample gave rise to the 27 T cell receptor beta chains below, sequenced in a study of T cell responses to AZD1222 COVID-19 vaccine. The protocol was immunoSEQ multiplex PCR, while the TCRdb copy is restricted to in-frame clones and leaves out a portion. The sample yields about 160,000 clones, 92% seen once. The material sequenced was peripheral blood, taken 28 days after the second AZD1222 dose. These TCRs come from an adult who received the AZD1222 COVID-19 vaccine.

This sequence joins TRBV19 and TRBJ1-3; no clear D. Trimming pared 3 bases from V and 0 bases from J, leaving 12 bases between. There are 16 residues in the CDR3. Germline loops: CDR1 LNHDA, CDR2 SQIVND (reference sequence). For the CDR3, the DNA is TGTGCCAGTAGTATCAAGGGTTCGAGCTCTGGAAACACCATATATTTT. It encodes CASSIKGSSSGNTIYF.

This chain uses TRBV13 with TRBJ2-2; 7 bases agree with TRBD1. V lost 8 bases, J lost 0 bases, and 3 bases stayed unmatched. There are 14 residues in the CDR3. CDR1 and CDR2 from the germline V gene are PRHDT and FYEKMQ (reference sequence). As DNA, the CDR3 is TGTGCCAGCGACGACAGGGCGAACACCGGGGAGCTGTTTTTT. Translated, it gives CASDDRANTGELFF.

The V and J genes are TRBV5-4 and TRBJ2-7; D is uncertain. Germline V gene lookup returns CDR1 SGHNT and CDR2 YYREEE (reference sequence). CDR3 size: 13 residues. Trimming cost V 0 bases and J 7 bases, with 11 bases left between them. The DNA of the CDR3 is TGTGCCAGCAGCTTGGATGTCCAAGGGGAGCAGTACTTC. Translating gives CASSLDVQGEQYF.

Regarding this clone: In the same sample, other DNA sequences code for this CDR3. The gene calls are TRBV5-1 and TRBJ1-3; D call uncertain. The germline V gene encodes CDR1 SGHRS and CDR2 YFSETQ. The V and J ends lost 2 bases and 4 bases respectively, with 10 bases between them. The CDR3 spans 14 residues. Here the CDR3 DNA reads TGCGCCAGCAGCTTACCGGGCTCAGGAAACACCATATATTTT. As protein: CASSLPGSGNTIYF.

This clone has only one observation. This sequence joins TRBV27 and TRBJ1-2; 9 nucleotides align to TRBD1. The CDR3 is 15 amino acids. J was trimmed by 4 bases and V by 5 bases; bases with no gene match: 8. CDR1 is MNHEY, CDR2 SMNVEV, per germline (reference sequence). The CDR3 bases are TGTGCCAGCAGTAGATCCGGGACAGGGTCCTATGGCTACACCTTC. It codes for CASSRSGTGSYGYTF.

The DNA of the CDR3 is TGTGCCATCAGTGAGGGGACAGGGGCCAGCTCCTACGAGCAGTACTTC. Translated: CAISEGTGASSYEQYF. V usage is TRBV10-3 and J usage is TRBJ2-7; 10 nucleotides align to TRBD1. This CDR3 region has 16 residues. With V trimmed by 2 bases and J by 0 bases, 4 bases remained unmatched. Germline lookup yields CDR1 ENHRY and CDR2 SYGVKD.

V and J are TRBV4-1 and TRBJ1-1; D call uncertain. CDR3 size: 12 residues. CDR1 is MGHRA and CDR2 is YSYEKL in the germline V gene. The ends were cut back, 4 bases at V and 1 base at J, with 4 bases in the middle. The CDR3 DNA follows: TGCGCCAGCAGCCGAGGGAACACTGAAGCTTTCTTT. This encodes CASSRGNTEAFF.

DNA for the CDR3: TGTGCCAGCAGGTTACAGCCCGCTTATGGCTACACCTTC. Translated, it gives CASRLQPAYGYTF. This chain links TRBV6-5 with TRBJ1-2; D uncertain. CDR1 MNHEY and CDR2 SVGAGI come from the germline V gene. Between the trimmed V and J ends, which lost 6 bases and 5 bases, there was a span of 13 bases. The CDR3 consists of 13 residues.

The V call is TRBV2, the J call TRBJ2-2, with TRBD2 matching 8 bases. V dropped 4 bases and J dropped 10; count of bases not matched to a gene: 11. The CDR3 has 15 amino acids. Germline CDR1 and CDR2: SNHLY and FYNNEI. The CDR3 DNA reads TGTGCCAGCAGTGCTCCGGGGGGGCCGGGCGAGGAGCTGTTTTTT. This gives the protein CASSAPGGPGEELFF.

This chain joins TRBV4-1 and TRBJ1-4; 7 bases fit TRBD1. This CDR3 contains 15 residues. The J segment lost 8 bases and the V segment lost 1 base, leaving 7 bases of the junction unmatched. Germline values: CDR1 MGHRA, CDR2 YSYEKL. CDR3 protein: CASSQGQGVIEKLFF. As DNA, the CDR3 is TGCGCCAGCAGCCAAGGACAGGGTGTAATCGAAAAACTGTTTTTT.

This clone was recorded only once. The gene calls are TRBV4-2 and TRBJ1-4, with 11 bases aligning to TRBD1. This CDR3 spans 17 amino acids. V was pared by 2 bases and J by 0 bases, with 2 bases of the junction left unmatched. The V gene's germline CDR1 is LGHNA and CDR2 YNFKEQ. The CDR3: CASSQMGQGATNEKLFF. The CDR3 DNA sequence: TGTGCCAGCAGCCAAATGGGACAGGGGGCAACTAATGAAAAACTGTTTTTT.

The chain employs TRBV20-1 and TRBJ1-2; D may be TRBD1 (6 bases). CDR1 and CDR2 (germline): DFQATT, SNEGSKA (reference sequence). Trimming cost V 3 bases and J 1 base, with 12 bases left between them. The CDR3 consists of 14 residues. As DNA, the CDR3 is TGCAGTGCTAGTGACAACAGGGTTAACTATGGCTACACCTTC. Its translation: CSASDNRVNYGYTF.

The rearrangement uses TRBV29-1 and TRBJ1-5, with TRBD1 identical over 8 bases. This CDR3 contains 14 residues. Germline-derived CDR1 and CDR2 are SQVTM and ANQGSEA. V was pared by 7 bases and J by 3 bases, with 8 bases of the junction left unmatched. CDR3 amino acids: CSASDRDANQPQHF. Here the CDR3 DNA reads TGCAGCGCTTCGGACAGGGATGCCAATCAGCCCCAGCATTTT.

This chain links TRBV9 with TRBJ2-1, with D tentatively TRBD2 (5 bases). The germline V gene encodes CDR1 SGDLS and CDR2 YYNGEE. The CDR3 is 16 amino acids. V lost 3 bases, J lost 4 bases, and 17 bases lay in between. The DNA for the CDR3 is TGTGCCAGCAGCGAGGGAACTACTGGGAGATACAATGAGCAGTTCTTC. Translated, it gives CASSEGTTGRYNEQFF.

This sequence joins TRBV12-5 and TRBJ2-5; TRBD2 aligns across 16 bases. The length of the CDR3 is 17 residues. The germline CDR1 and CDR2 sequences are LGHNT and FRNRAP. V was pared by 5 bases and J by 2 bases, with 5 bases of the junction left unmatched. Written as DNA, the CDR3 is TGTGCTAGTGGTCCGGGACTAGCGGGGGGGATACAAGAGACCCAGTACTTC. It yields the protein CASGPGLAGGIQETQYF.

The chain joins TRBV5-1 to TRBJ1-1; tentative D call: TRBD1 (5 bases). Trimming left V 0 bases short and J 7 bases short, with 13 bases between. Germline-derived CDR1 and CDR2 are SGHRS and YFSETQ. This CDR3 comprises 14 residues. The CDR3 coding sequence is TGCGCCAGCAGCTTGGAGGCCGGGGCGGGTGAAGCTTTCTTT. Amino acid sequence: CASSLEAGAGEAFF.

This chain links TRBV10-3 with TRBJ1-6; D is unresolved. Germline V gene data show CDR1 as ENHRY and CDR2 as SYGVKD. Trimming took off 2 bases at V and 4 bases at J, with 12 bases between the two ends. This CDR3 is built from 16 residues. CDR3 coding DNA: TGTGCCATCAGTGAGGGCAGCACAACGTATAATTCACCCCTCCACTTT. As protein: CAISEGSTTYNSPLHF.

The genes are TRBV6-6 and TRBJ1-1, with D perhaps TRBD1 (5 bases). Germline V CDR1 and CDR2: MNHNY, SVGAGI (reference sequence). The CDR3 covers 12 residues. The V end was cut by 7 bases, the J end by 8 bases, with 14 bases between. CDR3 amino acids: CASTGMAREAFF. CDR3 in DNA: TGTGCCAGCACAGGGATGGCCAGAGAAGCTTTCTTT.

The chain combines TRBV18 with TRBJ2-1, with 7 bases matching TRBD2. This CDR3 has 16 amino acids. J lost 8 bases, V lost 1 base, and 11 bases had no gene match. Germline V gene sequence: CDR1 KGHSH, CDR2 LQKENI. The CDR3 nucleotides read TGTGCCAGCTCACCACGAGGGCAGCGGGGTATCTATGAGCAGTTCTTC. This gives the protein CASSPRGQRGIYEQFF.

This chain joins TRBV5-4 and TRBJ1-6, with D maybe TRBD1 (6 bases). Trimming shortened V by 1 base and J by 9 bases, and 11 bases separated the two germline ends. The CDR3 covers 14 residues. Germline V CDR1 and CDR2: SGHNT, YYREEE (reference sequence). CDR3 bases: TGTGCCAGCAGCTTGACAGGGTCAGGTTCACCCCTCCACTTT. This translates into CASSLTGSGSPLHF.

This chain joins TRBV2 and TRBJ1-5; the match to TRBD1 covers 10 bases. This CDR3 has 15 residues. After removal of 6 bases from V and 4 bases from J, the junction contained 6 bases not matched to a gene. Germline lookup yields CDR1 SNHLY and CDR2 FYNNEI. Here the CDR3 DNA reads TGTGCCAGCAGCCGCGGACAGGGGGTTAATCAGCCCCAGCATTTT. Protein product: CASSRGQGVNQPQHF.

The chain combines TRBV25-1 with TRBJ1-1, with 9 bases lining up with TRBD1. Germline V gene lookup returns CDR1 MGHDK and CDR2 SYGVNS. The CDR3 consists of 16 residues. The trim removed 4 bases at V and 3 bases at J, leaving 9 bases unmatched. In nucleotides, the CDR3 is TGTGCCAGCAGTGGGTACAGGGGGCGAGGAGACACTGAAGCTTTCTTT. It translates to CASSGYRGRGDTEAFF.

CDR3 sequence reads: CASSPRDRAYEQYF. For the CDR3, the DNA is TGCGCCAGCAGCCCCCGGGACAGGGCCTACGAGCAGTACTTC. This chain links TRBV5-1 with TRBJ2-7; 9 bases line up with TRBD1. The CDR3 length is 14 residues. Per the germline V gene, CDR1 is SGHRS and CDR2 is YFSETQ. Trimming took 4 bases from V and 2 from J; bases not matched to a gene: 4.

The chain uses TRBV11-2 and TRBJ1-3; the D is unclear. The CDR3 is 14 amino acids. V was trimmed by 1 base and J by 3 bases, leaving 7 bases between them. Germline CDR1 reads SGHAT; CDR2 reads FQNNGV. CDR3 DNA sequence: TGTGCCAGCAGCTTAGGACCTTTTGGAAACACCATATATTTT. Its translation: CASSLGPFGNTIYF.

The chain carries TRBV18 and TRBJ1-2, with 8 bases aligning to TRBD1. CDR3 length equals 14 residues. J gave up 2 bases and V 6 bases, and 5 bases lay outside the gene matches. The germline CDR1 and CDR2 sequences are KGHSH and LQKENI. DNA of the CDR3: TGTGCCAGCTCCCCGGACAGGGTCAACTATGGCTACACCTTC. Protein sequence: CASSPDRVNYGYTF.

This clone was seen only once. The CDR3 DNA follows: TGTGCCAGCAGTGAAGCAGAGGGGATGGGGAACTATGGCTACACCTTC. This codes for CASSEAEGMGNYGYTF. The chain joins TRBV6-1 to TRBJ1-2; a possible D gene is TRBD1 (5 bases). The CDR3 spans 16 residues. Trimming left V 0 bases short and J 2 bases short, with 13 bases between. CDR1 MNHNS and CDR2 SASEGT come from the germline V gene.

This chain uses TRBV2 with TRBJ1-6, with a tentative D call TRBD1 (5 bases). The CDR3 runs 13 residues. With 7 bases removed from V and 7 bases from J, the gap between germline ends came to 11 bases. Germline CDR1 and CDR2: SNHLY and FYNNEI. The CDR3 DNA reads as TGTGCCAGCAAAGGGGAAGGGAATTCACCCCTCCACTTT. It is translated as CASKGEGNSPLHF.